One and the same sample provided the 19 T cell receptor beta chains below, sequenced in a study of low-dose radiotherapy and immunotherapy resistance in tumors. TRAV- and TRBV-specific primers primed first-strand cDNA, covering alpha and beta chains. TCR amplification ran 20 PCR cycles using constant-region and V-primer adapter primers. TCRdb ran MiXCR on the reads and lists one entry per CDR3 protein. The data show 13,000 to 15,000 distinct CDR3 sequences, 70% to 80% seen once. The receptors here all came from a human donor with advanced metastatic prostate, ovarian, gallbladder or colorectal cancer (not recorded which). This table probably holds off-target reads from a library built for another chain.

The chain combines TRBV7-2 with TRBJ2-3; 11 nucleotides match TRBD2. CDR3 length equals 16 residues. V shed 1 base, J shed 4 bases, and the junction held 4 bases outside the gene matches. The germline V gene has CDR1 SGHTA and CDR2 FQGNSA. CDR3 protein: CASSLVGTSGPDTQYF. Written as DNA, the CDR3 is TGTGCCAGCAGCTTAGTAGGGACTAGCGGTCCAGATACGCAGTATTTT.

The V and J genes are TRBV29-1 and TRBJ1-2; D unresolved. The CDR3 has 13 amino acids. Between the trimmed V and J ends, which lost 0 bases and 0 bases, there was a span of 5 bases. Germline-derived CDR1 and CDR2 are SQVTM and ANQGSEA. In nucleotides, the CDR3 is TGCAGCGTTGAAGATGGGTCTAACTATGGCTACACCTTC. Its protein product is CSVEDGSNYGYTF.

This clonotype appeared a few times. The chain joins TRBV29-1 to TRBJ2-1, with 11 bases aligning to TRBD2. Germline V CDR1 and CDR2: SQVTM, ANQGSEA. The V and J ends lost 3 bases and 4 bases, in that order; junction bases with no gene match: 5. The CDR3 length is 15 residues. The CDR3 here is CSVEIGTSGYNEQFF. The CDR3 DNA sequence: TGCAGCGTTGAGATCGGGACTAGCGGTTACAATGAGCAGTTCTTC.

This rearrangement joins TRBV5-1 to TRBJ2-2, with TRBD2 matching over 10 bases. CDR1 and CDR2 from the germline V gene are SGHRS and YFSETQ. This CDR3 contains 19 residues. After removal of 2 bases from V and 6 bases from J, the junction contained 16 bases not matched to a gene. The CDR3 DNA reads as TGCGCCAGCAGCTTAACAGTCGCACTAGCGGGAACCGGATCCGGGGAGCTGTTTTTT. This encodes CASSLTVALAGTGSGELFF.

The chain couples TRBV6-1 to TRBJ2-1; TRBD2 matches at 10 bases. The CDR3 is 19 amino acids. The V gene's germline CDR1 is MNHNS and CDR2 SASEGT. J was trimmed by 0 bases and V by 5 bases; bases with no gene match: 13. The DNA of the CDR3 is TGTGCCAGCAGTTCCCCAACTAGCGGGGCCCGATTCTCCTACAATGAGCAGTTCTTC. Translating gives CASSSPTSGARFSYNEQFF.

This sequence joins TRBV25-1 and TRBJ1-1; D is uncertain. CDR1 MGHDK and CDR2 SYGVNS come from the germline V gene. The CDR3 runs to 14 residues. V dropped 1 base and J dropped 1 base, with 7 bases sitting between them. Written as DNA, the CDR3 is TGTGCCAGCAGTGAATGGGAACAGAACACTGAAGCTTTCTTT. Protein sequence: CASSEWEQNTEAFF.

The chain employs TRBV2 and TRBJ1-5; D gene ambiguous. This CDR3 is built from 15 residues. V was pared by 10 bases and J by 3 bases, with 19 bases between. From germline, CDR1 is SNHLY and CDR2 FYNNEI. This CDR3 reads CATQATMGANQPQHF. The CDR3 bases are TGTGCCACTCAAGCCACCATGGGTGCCAATCAGCCCCAGCATTTT.

This clonotype has a single count. The rearrangement joins TRBV3-1 to TRBJ2-5, with D maybe TRBD2 (5 bases). With 4 bases removed from V and 5 bases from J, the gap between germline ends came to 17 bases. Germline CDR1 LGHDT, CDR2 YNNKEL (reference sequence). The CDR3 is 15 residues long. The CDR3 region is CASSPAELQVETQYF. The CDR3 nucleotides are TGTGCCAGCAGCCCAGCGGAGCTTCAAGTGGAGACCCAGTACTTC.

This clonotype was found once. This chain connects TRBV7-3 to TRBJ2-1, with unresolved D. Germline lookup yields CDR1 SGHTA and CDR2 FQGTGA. Trimming pared 1 base from V and 9 bases from J, leaving 13 bases between. CDR3 length: 14 amino acids. The CDR3 region is CASSLNDQRAEQFF. CDR3 bases: TGTGCCAGCAGCTTAAATGATCAGCGAGCTGAGCAGTTCTTC.

In this sample, this clonotype turned up a few times. This chain connects TRBV5-4 to TRBJ2-1; TRBD2 matches at 13 bases. The CDR3 runs 16 residues. The V and J ends lost 1 base and 4 bases, in that order; junction bases with no gene match: 2. Germline V gives CDR1 SGHNT, CDR2 YYREEE (reference sequence). CDR3 in DNA: TGTGCCAGCAGCTTGCAGGGACTAGCGGGATACAATGAGCAGTTCTTC. It is translated as CASSLQGLAGYNEQFF.

This clonotype was detected once. CDR3 sequence: CASSRDRFIQGYGYTF. CDR3 coding DNA: TGTGCCAGCAGTCGGGACAGGTTCATTCAGGGGTATGGCTACACCTTC. V is TRBV5-4 and J is TRBJ1-2, with 8 bases that match TRBD1. CDR1 and CDR2 from the germline V gene are SGHNT and YYREEE (reference sequence). The CDR3 extends over 16 amino acids. V shed 5 bases and J 5 bases; nucleotides not matched to a gene: 14.

The CDR3 protein is CASSRGGANTEAFF. The CDR3 DNA sequence: TGCGCCAGCAGCAGAGGGGGGGCGAACACTGAAGCTTTCTTT. V and J are TRBV5-1 and TRBJ1-1; D perhaps matches TRBD1 (6 bases). V was trimmed by 4 bases and J by 1 base, leaving 11 bases between them. This CDR3 has 14 amino acids. Germline values: CDR1 SGHRS, CDR2 YFSETQ.

This chain uses TRBV5-3 with TRBJ2-5; 10 nucleotides line up with TRBD2. TRBV5-3 is recorded as an ORF, its role being uncertain. The V gene end was trimmed by 8 bases and the J gene end by 5 bases; junction bases not matched to a gene: 9. The CDR3 extends over 14 amino acids. The CDR3 bases are TGTGCCAGCAGCACACTAGCGGGGCGGGAGACCCAGTACTTC. It codes for CASSTLAGRETQYF.

The chain carries TRBV12-3 or TRBV12-4 and TRBJ2-1; no firm D call. CDR3 length: 13 residues. V shed 1 base and J shed 4 bases, with 5 bases lying between them. CDR3 sequence (DNA): TGTGCCAGCAGTTTAGGGGATTACAATGAGCAGTTCTTC. Residues: CASSLGDYNEQFF.

This clonotype was counted a single time. The CDR3 here is CASSLGGARTGELFF. CDR3 DNA: TGTGCCAGCAGCCTCGGGGGGGCGAGGACCGGGGAGCTGTTTTTT. The chain employs TRBV3-1 and TRBJ2-2; the match to TRBD2 covers 8 bases. CDR1 is LGHDT and CDR2 is YNNKEL in the germline V gene (reference sequence). V dropped 4 bases and J dropped 5; count of bases not matched to a gene: 6. There are 15 residues in the CDR3.

The gene calls are TRBV6-5 and TRBJ1-6; weak D call: TRBD1 (5 bases). CDR3 length: 15 amino acids. The ends were cut back, 7 bases at V and 7 bases at J, with 17 bases in the middle. Germline CDR1 and CDR2: MNHEY and SVGAGI. The CDR3 reads CASTYRGVGNSPLHF. DNA for the CDR3: TGTGCCAGCACCTACAGAGGGGTGGGCAATTCACCCCTCCACTTT.

The gene calls are TRBV28 and TRBJ1-5; 7 bases line up with TRBD1. The CDR3 consists of 14 residues. V dropped 6 bases and J dropped 3; count of bases not matched to a gene: 5. CDR1 and CDR2 from the germline V gene are MDHEN and SYDVKM. The CDR3 region has the DNA TGTGCCAGCAGGCGCGACAGGGTCAATCAGCCCCAGCATTTT. As protein: CASRRDRVNQPQHF.

This clonotype was recorded once. The rearrangement links TRBV5-1 to TRBJ2-7, with 9 bases matching TRBD1. This CDR3 is 16 amino acids long. Germline CDR1 is SGHRS and CDR2 is YFSETQ. Trimming cost V 1 base and J 6 bases; bases outside gene matches: 11. In DNA, the CDR3 is TGCGCCAGCAGCTTGAGTTTTCGGACAGGGGAGACCGAGCAGTACTTC. This sequence encodes CASSLSFRTGETEQYF.

This chain joins TRBV27 and TRBJ2-2, with 9 nucleotides matching TRBD1. The CDR3 contains 14 residues. Per the germline V gene, CDR1 is MNHEY and CDR2 is SMNVEV (reference sequence). The J segment lost 4 bases and the V segment lost 5 bases, leaving 2 bases of the junction unmatched. CDR3 sequence (DNA): TGTGCCAGCAGTCAGGACAGGGGCACCGGGGAGCTGTTTTTT. Protein product: CASSQDRGTGELFF.